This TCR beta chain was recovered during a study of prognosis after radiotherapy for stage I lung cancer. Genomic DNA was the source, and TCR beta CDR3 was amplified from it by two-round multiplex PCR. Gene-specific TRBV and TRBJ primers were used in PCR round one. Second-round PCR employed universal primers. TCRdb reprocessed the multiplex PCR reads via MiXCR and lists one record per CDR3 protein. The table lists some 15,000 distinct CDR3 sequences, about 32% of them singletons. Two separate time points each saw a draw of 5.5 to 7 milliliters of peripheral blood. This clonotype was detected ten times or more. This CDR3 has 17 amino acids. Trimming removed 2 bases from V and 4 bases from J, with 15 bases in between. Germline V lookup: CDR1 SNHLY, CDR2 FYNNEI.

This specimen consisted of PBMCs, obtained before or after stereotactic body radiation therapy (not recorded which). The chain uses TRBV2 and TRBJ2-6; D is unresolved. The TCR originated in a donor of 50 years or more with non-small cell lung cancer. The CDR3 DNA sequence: TGTGCCAGCAGTGAAAGGCCCGCCCCGTCCGGGGCCAACGTCCTGACTTTC. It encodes CASSERPAPSGANVLTF.